The present TCR beta chain was sequenced within a study of patients and donors after allogeneic stem cell transplantation. MiXCR was run by TCRdb on the RT-PCR reads, yielding one entry per CDR3 protein. The data show about 960,000 distinct CDR3 sequences, more than 15% seen once. The CDR3 covers 15 residues. V lost 3 bases to trimming and J lost 9 bases, with 18 bases between them. CDR1 and CDR2 from the germline V gene are KGHSH and LQKENI. The sequencing input was blood, either unsorted or a sorted T cell fraction (not recorded which). This receptor was identified in a human donor who was either an allogeneic HSCT recipient or a stem cell or donor lymphocyte infusion donor (not recorded which). It is not recorded whose cells these are; they may come from a transplant donor. The V gene is TRBV18, the J gene TRBJ2-1; no reliable D call. The CDR3 loop reads CASSPPGVGHGEQFF. The CDR3 nucleotides read TGTGCCAGCTCACCCCCCGGAGTGGGCCATGGTGAGCAGTTCTTC.